This TCR beta chain emerged from a study of T-cell reconstitution after alpha-beta-depleted transplantation in children. General study results and limits: Fresh T-cell production supplied most of the T-cell counts and diversity seen one year after transplant. Certain patients had high TCRbeta diversity at day 60, and it came from recipient T cells and thymic progenitors that survived. In patients about two months after transplant, alpha-beta T cells reportedly arose from several hundred expanded graft clones.

The CDR3 is 13 amino acids. Per germline, CDR1 SGHKS and CDR2 YYEKEE (reference sequence). V dropped 0 bases and J dropped 15; count of bases not matched to a gene: 6. A word on this clonotype: Its antigen is as yet unknown.

Unique molecular identifiers featured in how the TCRbeta library was prepared. TCRdb re-called the PCR reads through MiXCR, storing one row per CDR3 protein. This table has 200,000 to 300,000 distinct CDR3 sequences, approximately 24% appearing once. The origin of this receptor is a female patient under 10 years old who had a stem cell transplant for congenital amegakaryocytic thrombocytopenia, so the T cells may come from the graft donor. This material consisted of PBMCs, mostly from graft donor cells, taken 360 days after TCRalphabeta/CD19-depleted stem cell transplant. This chain joins TRBV5-5 and TRBJ1-6; 7 nucleotides align to TRBD1. The chain's CDR3 is CASSLVTGTDLHF. The DNA for the CDR3 is TGTGCCAGCAGCTTGGTTACCGGGACAGACCTCCACTTT.